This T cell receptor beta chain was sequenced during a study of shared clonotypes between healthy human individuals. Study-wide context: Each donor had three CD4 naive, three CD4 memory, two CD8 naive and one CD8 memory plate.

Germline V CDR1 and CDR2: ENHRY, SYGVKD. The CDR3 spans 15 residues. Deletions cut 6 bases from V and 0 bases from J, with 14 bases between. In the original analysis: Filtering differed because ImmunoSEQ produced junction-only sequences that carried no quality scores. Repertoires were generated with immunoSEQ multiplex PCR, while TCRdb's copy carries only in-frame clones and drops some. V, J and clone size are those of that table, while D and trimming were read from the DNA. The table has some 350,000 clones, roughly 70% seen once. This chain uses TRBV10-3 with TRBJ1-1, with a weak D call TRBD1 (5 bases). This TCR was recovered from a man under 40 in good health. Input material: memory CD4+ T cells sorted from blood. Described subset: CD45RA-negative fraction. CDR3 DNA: TGTGCCATCAGCCCCAGTGGGGGAATGAACACTGAAGCTTTCTTT. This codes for CAISPSGGMNTEAFF.